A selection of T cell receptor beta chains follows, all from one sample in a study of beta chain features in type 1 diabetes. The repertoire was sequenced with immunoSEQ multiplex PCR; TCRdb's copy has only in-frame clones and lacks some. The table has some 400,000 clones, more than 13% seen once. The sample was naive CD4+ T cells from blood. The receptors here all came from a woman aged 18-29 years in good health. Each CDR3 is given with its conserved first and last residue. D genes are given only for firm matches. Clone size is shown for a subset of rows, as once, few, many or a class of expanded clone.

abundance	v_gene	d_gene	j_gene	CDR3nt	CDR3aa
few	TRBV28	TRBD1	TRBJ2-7	TGTGCCAGCAGTACAACGGACAGGTACGAGCAGTACTTC	CASSTTDRYEQYF
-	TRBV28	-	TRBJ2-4	TGTGCCAGCAGTCCCAGGGCGTGGGAAGTTATAGCCAAAAACATTCAGTACTTC	CASSPRAWEVIAKNIQYF
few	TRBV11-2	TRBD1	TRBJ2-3	TGTGCCAGCAGCTTACGGACAGGGAACGCAGATACGCAGTATTTT	CASSLRTGNADTQYF
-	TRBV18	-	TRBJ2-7	TGTGCCAGCTCAACTACCGGGACTCCTTCCTACGAGCAGTACTTC	CASSTTGTPSYEQYF
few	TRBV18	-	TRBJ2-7	TGTGCCAGCTCACCAAGGAGACAGCTTACCTACGAGCAGTACTTC	CASSPRRQLTYEQYF
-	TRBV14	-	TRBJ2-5	TGTGCCAGCAGCCAAGTCCGAGAGACCCAGTACTTC	CASSQVRETQYF
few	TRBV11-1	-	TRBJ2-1	TGTGCCAGCAGCTTAGCGCTTCGGGTTGGGAATGAGCAGTTCTTC	CASSLALRVGNEQFF
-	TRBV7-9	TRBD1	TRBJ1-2	TGTGCCAGCAGCGTACAGGGGTTGGAGTATGGCTACACCTTC	CASSVQGLEYGYTF
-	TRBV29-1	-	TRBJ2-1	TGCAGCGTGCCGTCTTGGGAGCGAAAGTACAATGAGCAGTTCTTC	CSVPSWERKYNEQFF
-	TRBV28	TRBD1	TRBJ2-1	TGTGCCAGCAGTGGAATTCACAGGGGGCGCCCTGAGCAGTTCTTC	CASSGIHRGRPEQFF
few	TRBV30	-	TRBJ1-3	TGTGCCTGGAGTAGACAGGCCCTCTCTGGAAACACCATATATTTT	CAWSRQALSGNTIYF
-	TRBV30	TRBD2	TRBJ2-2	TGTGCCTGCATCCCAGGGAGGGGCACCGGGGAGCTGTTTTTT	CACIPGRGTGELFF
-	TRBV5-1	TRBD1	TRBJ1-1	TGCGCCAGCAGCTTGGAAGGCAGGGGGCATGGAAACACTGAAGCTTTCTTT	CASSLEGRGHGNTEAFF
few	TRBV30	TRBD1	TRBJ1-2	TGTGCCTGGAGTCACAGGGGGCCTGGCTACACCTTC	CAWSHRGPGYTF
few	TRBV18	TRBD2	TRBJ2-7	TGTGCCAGCTCACCTTCGGGAGGGAGCCACGAGCAGTACTTC	CASSPSGGSHEQYF
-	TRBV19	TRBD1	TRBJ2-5	TGTGCCAGTAGTTCCCTAGGACAGGGAGAAGAGACCCAGTACTTC	CASSSLGQGEETQYF
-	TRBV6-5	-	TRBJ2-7	TGTGCCAGCAGTCGCGGGGGCTTGAGCTCCTACGAGCAGTACTTC	CASSRGGLSSYEQYF
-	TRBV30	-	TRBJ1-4	TGTGCCTGGAGTTCCAAGACATTTGCAACTAATGAAAAACTGTTTTTT	CAWSSKTFATNEKLFF
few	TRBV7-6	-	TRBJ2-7	TGTGCCAGCAGCTCCCGGCGGGATAGGCTCTCCTACGAGCAGTACTTC	CASSSRRDRLSYEQYF
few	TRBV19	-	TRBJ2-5	TGTGCCAGTAGCGCTAGCGTTCGAGAGACCCAGTACTTC	CASSASVRETQYF
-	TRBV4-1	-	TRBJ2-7	TGCGCCAGCAGCCAGGGAGCTAGATACGAGCAGTACTTC	CASSQGARYEQYF
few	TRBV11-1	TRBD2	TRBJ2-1	TGTGCCAGCAGCTTATCGGGAGGTCTTAATGAGCAGTTCTTC	CASSLSGGLNEQFF
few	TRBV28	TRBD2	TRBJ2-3	TGTGCCAGCAGTATGACTAGCGGGAAGATCACAGATACGCAGTATTTT	CASSMTSGKITDTQYF
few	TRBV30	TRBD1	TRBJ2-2	TGTGCCTGGGGCCGCCGGGACAGGGCCCCCGGGGAGCTGTTTTTT	CAWGRRDRAPGELFF
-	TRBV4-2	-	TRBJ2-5	TGTGCCAGCAGCCAAGATCTGCGCGCAGAGACCCAGTACTTC	CASSQDLRAETQYF
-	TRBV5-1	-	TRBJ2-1	TGCGCCAGCAGCTTGTATTCACTTAACAATGAGCAGTTCTTC	CASSLYSLNNEQFF
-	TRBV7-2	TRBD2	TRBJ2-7	TGTGCCAGCAGCTTAGCAAGTAGCGGGATTATATACGAGCAGTACTTC	CASSLASSGIIYEQYF
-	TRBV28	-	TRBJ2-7	TGTGCCAGCACTTCCGAGGACAGACGAGGGGCGCAGTACTTC	CASTSEDRRGAQYF
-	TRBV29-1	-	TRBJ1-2	TGCAGCGTTGATAGCCGTGGGGGCTACACCTTC	CSVDSRGGYTF
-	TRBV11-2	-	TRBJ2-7	TGTGCCAGCAGCCCCCCGACTGCCAACGAGCAGTACTTC	CASSPPTANEQYF
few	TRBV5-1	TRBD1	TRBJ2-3	TGCGCCAGCAGCCGAGACAGGGAAACAGATACGCAGTATTTT	CASSRDRETDTQYF
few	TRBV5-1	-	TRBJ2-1	TGCGCCAGCAGCTTGGGATCAGGGGCCAATGAGCAGTTCTTC	CASSLGSGANEQFF
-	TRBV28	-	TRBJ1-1	TGTGCCACATCCCCGCAGGGAATAACTGAAGCTTTCTTT	CATSPQGITEAFF
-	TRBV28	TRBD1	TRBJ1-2	TGTGCCAGCACGACAGGGGTGATTGGCTACACCTTC	CASTTGVIGYTF
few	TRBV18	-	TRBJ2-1	TGTGCCAGCTCACCAAGGGGGGGCAATGAGCAGTTCTTC	CASSPRGGNEQFF
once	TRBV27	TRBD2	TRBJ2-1	TGTGCCAGCAGTTTAGGGACTAGCAACCCCTACAATGAGCAGTTCTTC	CASSLGTSNPYNEQFF
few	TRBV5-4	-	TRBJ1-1	TGTGCCAGCAGCTTGTTAGGGAGCGCTGAAGCTTTCTTT	CASSLLGSAEAFF
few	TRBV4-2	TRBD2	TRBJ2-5	TGTGCCAGCAGCCAGAGACTAGCGGGCGGCCGGGAGACCCAGTACTTC	CASSQRLAGGRETQYF
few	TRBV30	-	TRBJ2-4	TGTGCCTGGAATGGACCGGACAGAGCCAAAAACATTCAGTACTTC	CAWNGPDRAKNIQYF
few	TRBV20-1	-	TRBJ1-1	TGCAGTGCGCCGGACACGAGTGAAGCTTTCTTT	CSAPDTSEAFF
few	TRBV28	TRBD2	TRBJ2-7	TGTGCCAGCAGTTTAAAACGGCTACGGACTAGCGGGAGAGCCTACGAGCAGTACTTC	CASSLKRLRTSGRAYEQYF